The subject of this entry is one TCR beta chain. Antigen specificity is unknown. DNA at 150 to 200 ng, around 30,000 T cell genomes, went into sorted-subset replicate PCRs. Per the original data handling: Junction-only sequences produced by ImmunoSEQ had no quality scores, so filtering differed. The assay was immunoSEQ multiplex PCR, and TCRdb's table has in-frame clones only and misses some. That table supplies the V and J calls and clone size; D and trimming were determined from the DNA. The sample comprises approximately 650,000 clones, roughly 95% of which are singletons, and roughly 0.1% rests with the top ten. Germline loops: CDR1 SQVTM, CDR2 ANQGSEA. The junction had 21 bases not matched to a gene; V was cut back by 6 bases and J by 0 bases. There are 20 residues in the CDR3. Naive CD8 cells, CD45RO-negative and positively selected for CCR7, excluded terminally differentiated effector memory CD45RA+ cells.

These data come from a study of shared clonotypes between healthy human individuals. General study points: The rarefaction results pointed to incomplete sorted-subset sequencing despite large depth.

This clonotype originated in a woman younger than 45 in good health. The chain combines TRBV29-1 with TRBJ2-4, with 9 bases lining up with TRBD1. Sequencing input: naive CD8+ T cells sorted from blood. In DNA, the CDR3 is TGCAGCGTAGCAGAACCCGGGACAGGGACCGAAAGTATAGCCAAAAACATTCAGTACTTC. Protein product: CSVAEPGTGTESIAKNIQYF.